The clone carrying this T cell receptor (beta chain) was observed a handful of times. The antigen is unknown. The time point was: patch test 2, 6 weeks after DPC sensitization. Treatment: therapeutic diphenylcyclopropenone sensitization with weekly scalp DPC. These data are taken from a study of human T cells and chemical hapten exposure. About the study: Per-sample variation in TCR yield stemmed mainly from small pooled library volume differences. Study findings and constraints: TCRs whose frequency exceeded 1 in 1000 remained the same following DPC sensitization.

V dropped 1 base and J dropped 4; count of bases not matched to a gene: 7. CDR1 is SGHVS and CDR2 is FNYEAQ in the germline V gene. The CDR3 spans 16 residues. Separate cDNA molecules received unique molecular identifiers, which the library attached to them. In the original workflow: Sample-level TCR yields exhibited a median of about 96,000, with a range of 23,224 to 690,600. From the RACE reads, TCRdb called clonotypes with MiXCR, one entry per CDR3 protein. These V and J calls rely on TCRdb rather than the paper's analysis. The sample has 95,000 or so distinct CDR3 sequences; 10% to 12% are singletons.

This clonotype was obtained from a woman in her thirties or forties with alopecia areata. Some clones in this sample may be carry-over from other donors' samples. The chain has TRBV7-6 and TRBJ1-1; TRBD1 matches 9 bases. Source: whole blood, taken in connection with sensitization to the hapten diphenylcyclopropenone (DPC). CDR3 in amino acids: CASSLGTGGSSTEAFF. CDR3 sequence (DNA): TGTGCCAGCAGCTTAGGCACAGGGGGCTCGAGCACTGAAGCTTTCTTT.